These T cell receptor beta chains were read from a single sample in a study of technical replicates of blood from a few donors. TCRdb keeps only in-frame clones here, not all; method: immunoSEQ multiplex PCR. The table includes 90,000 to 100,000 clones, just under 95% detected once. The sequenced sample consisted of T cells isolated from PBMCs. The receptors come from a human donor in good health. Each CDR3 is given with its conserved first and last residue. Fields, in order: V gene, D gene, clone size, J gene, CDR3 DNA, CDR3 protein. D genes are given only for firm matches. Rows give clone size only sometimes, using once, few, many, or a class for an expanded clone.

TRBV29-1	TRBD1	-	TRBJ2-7	TGCAGCGTTCCCGGGACAGAGAACGAGCAGTACTTC	CSVPGTENEQYF
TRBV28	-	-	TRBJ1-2	TGTGCCAGCAGTTTGGTCGGTTTTAACTATGGCTACACCTTC	CASSLVGFNYGYTF
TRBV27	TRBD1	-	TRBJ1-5	TGTGCCAGCAGTCCCTGGACAGGGGGCCCGTATAGCAATCAGCCCCAGCATTTT	CASSPWTGGPYSNQPQHF
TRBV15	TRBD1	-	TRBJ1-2	TGTGCCACCAGCAGGGGTACAGGGGGATCTACTACTAACTATGGCTACACCTTC	CATSRGTGGSTTNYGYTF
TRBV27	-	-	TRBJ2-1	TGTGCCAGCAGTATACAGGGAAATGAGCAGTTCTTC	CASSIQGNEQFF
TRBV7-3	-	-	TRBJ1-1	TGTGCCAGCAGCTTAACTAACAACCCGAACACTGAAGCTTTCTTT	CASSLTNNPNTEAFF
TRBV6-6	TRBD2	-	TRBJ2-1	TGTGCCAGCAGCGGTAAGGGACTATTCAATGAGCAGTTCTTC	CASSGKGLFNEQFF
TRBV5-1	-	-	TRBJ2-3	TGCGCCAGCAGCTTGGCAGGGTCCCAGACAGATACGCAGTATTTT	CASSLAGSQTDTQYF
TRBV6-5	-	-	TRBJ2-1	TGTGCCAGCAGTTACTCGTTAGGGGAGGCATACAATGAGCAGTTCTTC	CASSYSLGEAYNEQFF
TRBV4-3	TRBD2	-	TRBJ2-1	TGCGCCAGCAGCCAAGTAGTGACGGGAGGGAGGAAATACAATGAGCAGTTCTTC	CASSQVVTGGRKYNEQFF
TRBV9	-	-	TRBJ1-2	TGTGCCAGCAGCGTAGGGGACTCCGACTATGGCTACACCTTC	CASSVGDSDYGYTF
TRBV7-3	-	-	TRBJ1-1	TGTGCCAGCAGCCTCAGGGGGAACACTGAAGCTTTCTTT	CASSLRGNTEAFF
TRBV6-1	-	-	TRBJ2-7	TGTGCCAGCAGTGCTGGGGGGTACGAGCAGTACTTC	CASSAGGYEQYF
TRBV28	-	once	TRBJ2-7	TGTGCCAGCAGTTTATCTTTACGCCAGGTCGACGAGCAGTACTTC	CASSLSLRQVDEQYF
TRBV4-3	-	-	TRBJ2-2	TGCGCCAGCAGCCGACTAACGGGAACGGACACCGGGGAGCTGTTTTTT	CASSRLTGTDTGELFF
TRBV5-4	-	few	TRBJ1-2	TGTGCCAGCAGACCCCCAGGGGCGAAGAATGGCTACACCTTC	CASRPPGAKNGYTF
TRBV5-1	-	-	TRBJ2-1	TGCGCCAGCAGCTCGCCATCTACTAGAGCCTACAATGAGCAGTTCTTC	CASSSPSTRAYNEQFF